This T cell receptor (beta chain) comes out of a study of regulatory T cells in long-lasting Graves disease (TCRdb year 2021). Background for the entire study: Newly diagnosed Graves' disease patients had taken antithyroid drugs for less than 3 months. This study used TCR sequencing and RNA sequencing of peripheral blood to compare persistent Graves' disease patients against newly diagnosed Graves' disease patients. The study was registered as a clinical trial and conducted in China. A total of about 33 samples underwent TCR sequencing, from 13 patients with persistent Graves' disease and some 20 patients with newly diagnosed Graves' disease. Study-wide conclusions, independent of this receptor: Compared with newly diagnosed patients, persistent Graves' disease patients had lower TCR Shannon entropy and fewer highly expanded clones, which suggests clonal expansion. As a limitation, the authors acknowledged that the small sample size may reduce accuracy. Only the TCR beta chain was sequenced and analyzed. More public clonotypes were shared among persistent patients (2,741) than among newly diagnosed patients (966). Persistent disease showed preferential use of TRBV28, TRBJ1-2 and TRBJ2-5, whereas newly diagnosed disease favored TRBV20-1 and TRBJ2-1. The study examined only peripheral blood because the primary lesion, thyroid tissue, could not be accessed.

Libraries were constructed by multiplex PCR. Instrument on record: Illumina HiSeq 4000. TCR beta libraries were built with iRepertoire HTBI primers and Arm-PCR amplification of CDR3 regions. Before sequencing, the PCR products went through gel purification. The study's processing was this. A total of roughly 65 TRBV and approximately 15 TRBJ segments were identified across samples and were used for gene usage analysis of CDR3 amino acid clonotypes. COPE and FqMerger were used to merge the filtered high-quality paired reads into contigs. BLAST was used to align contigs to IMGT TRBV, TRBD and TRBJ reference genes, with CDR3 defined following IMGT. Clonotypes above 0.1% frequency were classified as highly expanded clones. Shannon entropy served as the measure of repertoire diversity, while the Gini coefficient captured V-J evenness. Clonotypes shared by more than one individual were considered public. Using fastp at Q25 and MiXCR, TCRdb reprocessed the public reads and kept productive beta chains. Entries are consolidated by CDR3 protein sequence, retaining the most common genes and DNA. The authors' filters were not applied to this entry. A total of 620,000 or so distinct CDR3 sequences appear in this sample, 15% to 20% of them only once. Around a sixth of the sample goes to the ten largest clones.

Between the V and J ends, shortened by 1 base and 0 bases respectively, the junction contains 7 bases. CDR1 SGHVS and CDR2 FQNEAQ are derived from the germline V gene. The CDR3 runs 15 residues from the cysteine to the phenylalanine. Of all the DNA, just the CDR3 is kept, 45 bases in frame from base 1. In this sample, this clonotype turned up many times. Its binding antigen is unknown. No quality values exist for individual bases; no much larger clone is one base distant. The sample's time point label, decoded: newly diagnosed GD, antithyroid drugs for less than 3 months. For both TCR sequencing and RNA sequencing, RNA was extracted from PBMCs in TRIzol. Graves' disease was diagnosed according to American Thyroid Association guidelines. The patients came from an endocrinology department in Xi'an, China. Each patient gave about 10 milliliters of peripheral blood, collected in an EDTA anticoagulant tube. Ficoll Paque Plus density gradient separation was used to isolate PBMCs, and no additional T cell sorting was done. An Agilent 2100 Bioanalyzer and agarose gel were used to check RNA quality, and a NanoDrop 2000 was used to measure RNA concentration.

The same sample was also used in a study of T cells in Graves' hyperthyroidism and ophthalmopathy. In that second paper, the authors write: Stable Graves' hyperthyroidism was defined as the absence of progression to ophthalmopathy over 18 months of follow-up. Hyperthyroidism patients were newly diagnosed, with disease duration under 2 months, and aged 18 to 65 years. The study excluded patients with uncontrolled infections, other autoimmune diseases, pregnancy or lactation. Clinical symptoms, serum thyroxine and TRAb, thyroid ultrasound, and orbital computed tomography formed the basis for the diagnoses. The TCR CDR3 was subjected to a first round of RT-PCR using the HTBI primer set and the Qiagen OneStep RT-PCR kit. Most expanded thyroid clonotypes (frequency above 0.001) were also detected in blood, a finding suggesting that blood repertoires may reflect thyroid immune responses. A 13 V-J signature model separated ophthalmopathy from stable hyperthyroidism, with roughly 88% sensitivity and 81.08% specificity in cross-validation and 80%/75% in testing. In validation, the model predicted progression to ophthalmopathy with 65% to 71% sensitivity and approximately 78% specificity, a median of roughly seven months before onset. A discovery cohort of roughly 100 patients, about 44 with Graves' ophthalmopathy and 55 to 65 with stable Graves' hyperthyroidism, was used to find distinguishing TCR V-J signatures. An independent validation cohort of 18 to 20 hyperthyroidism patients and roughly 16 patients who later progressed to ophthalmopathy tested prospective prediction of ophthalmopathy. For training and testing, the roughly 97 patients in the discovery cohort were randomly divided in a 7:3 ratio. The study also compared thyroid tissue and blood T-cell repertoires from five or six Graves' hyperthyroidism patients. After sampling, hyperthyroidism patients received methimazole starting at 30 mg daily, and ophthalmopathy patients received high-dose intravenous methylprednisolone. Libraries were constructed in a second round of multiplex PCR, after which size selection and purification were performed. Paired-end sequencing of the libraries was performed with 100 bp reads on an Illumina HiSeq2000. Raw data were processed with SOAPnuke, discarding reads with adapters, uncalled bases, mean Phred below 15, or no exact constant-primer or identifier match. High-quality paired reads were merged using COPE v1.2.5, and each unique nucleotide sequence was defined as a clonotype. Clonotypes were aligned to IMGT TRBV, TRBD and TRBJ reference segments using MiTCR v1.1. The analysis included only V-J combinations with a frequency above 0.0001, which together covered roughly 99% of the repertoires. The TCS score was defined as the ratio of F50 (clonal expansion) to E x V (chaos), calculated using BLOSUM62-based TCRdist between CDR3 peptides within each V-J. Welch's t-statistics and random forest reduced several hundred V-J features to fewer than 15, which were used in a naive Bayes classifier (R e1071). Sample size was not statistically predetermined, and blinding of investigators to group allocation was not performed. TCR Vbeta CDR3 sequencing of 120 to 150 peripheral blood samples (roughly 41 ophthalmopathy, approximately 80 hyperthyroidism and approximately 17 progressor patients) is reported in the paper.

The sequence joins TRBV7-8 to TRBJ1-5; a confident D gene designation cannot be given. The source material was peripheral blood mononuclear cells (PBMCs), sampled at new diagnosis, from a patient treated with antithyroid drugs. The source is a woman in her thirties with Graves disease. Donor details come from another sample of the same person, matched by shared clones. The bases are TGTGCCAGCAGCTTAGTCGCGGGTAGCAATCAGCCCCAGCATTTT. This translates into CASSLVAGSNQPQHF.